A single sample gave rise to the 24 T cell receptor beta chains below, sequenced in a study of T cell repertoires in cytomegalovirus infection. TCRdb called the reads again in MiXCR, with one record for every CDR3 protein. Of about 740,000 distinct CDR3 sequences listed, around a third are singletons. These receptors lack a known antigen. The sample in question was cultured PBMCs, obtained from culture after CMV antigen stimulation. The receptor source for this set is a human donor in good health (CMV status not recorded). Some clones in this sample may be carry-over from other donors' samples.

This clonotype was detected only a few times. The chain employs TRBV7-9 and TRBJ1-4; 8 bases align to TRBD1. V lost 2 bases and J lost 8; bases outside the gene matches: 7. The CDR3 spans 15 residues. Germline CDR1 is SEHNR and CDR2 is FQNEAQ (reference sequence). The CDR3 region has the DNA TGTGCCAGCAGCTTAAGAGCAGGGGGCGAGGAAAAACTGTTTTTT. It encodes CASSLRAGGEEKLFF.

The V and J genes are TRBV4-3 and TRBJ2-3; D unclear. CDR3 size: 15 residues. In germline, CDR1 is LGHNA, CDR2 YSLEER. Trimming removed 9 bases from V and 2 bases from J, with 18 bases in between. The CDR3 is CASGPPGVFTDTQYF. Written as DNA, the CDR3 is TGCGCCAGTGGGCCTCCTGGGGTATTCACAGATACGCAGTATTTT.

The rearrangement links TRBV6-1 to TRBJ2-7, with 8 bases fitting TRBD1. The CDR3 spans 15 residues. The germline V gene has CDR1 MNHNS and CDR2 SASEGT. The J segment lost 4 bases and the V segment lost 6 bases, leaving 11 bases of the junction unmatched. CDR3 nucleotides: TGTGCCAGCAGGGGGGACAGGATGGGTTATTACGAGCAGTACTTC. This sequence encodes CASRGDRMGYYEQYF.

In this sample, this clonotype turned up a few times. This chain joins TRBV11-2 and TRBJ2-3, with D tentatively TRBD1 (5 bases). Germline lookup yields CDR1 SGHAT and CDR2 FQNNGV. This CDR3 is 12 amino acids long. V was trimmed by 8 bases and J by 14 bases, leaving 20 bases between them. The CDR3 is CASALSGRDRYF. For the CDR3, the DNA is TGTGCCAGCGCTCTCTCAGGGCGAGACCGGTATTTT.

This clonotype was counted many times. The chain has TRBV7-9 and TRBJ1-1; D is undetermined. Trimming pared 2 bases from V and 3 bases from J, leaving 10 bases between. Germline loops: CDR1 SEHNR, CDR2 FQNEAQ (reference sequence). This CDR3 is built from 14 residues. The CDR3 loop is CASSLSSGDTEAFF. The CDR3 DNA follows: TGTGCCAGCAGCTTAAGTTCTGGGGACACTGAAGCTTTCTTT.

This chain connects TRBV6-1 to TRBJ1-1; D is unclear. CDR1 is MNHNS, CDR2 SASEGT, per germline. V was clipped by 2 bases and J by 1 base, with 11 bases between them. This CDR3 contains 15 residues. CDR3 residues: CASSEYGQPNTEAFF. The CDR3 DNA is TGTGCCAGCAGTGAATATGGTCAACCGAACACTGAAGCTTTCTTT.

V is TRBV30 and J is TRBJ2-7, with 9 bases matching TRBD1. The germline V gene has CDR1 GTSNPN and CDR2 SVGIG (reference sequence). The CDR3 runs to 15 residues. V shed 2 bases and J 4 bases; nucleotides not matched to a gene: 9. The CDR3 coding sequence is TGTGCCTGGAGTTTTACAGGGGGCCCCCTGTACGAGCAGTACTTC. Amino acid sequence: CAWSFTGGPLYEQYF.

As concerns this clonotype: This may stem from a read error, because a much larger clone lies one nucleotide away. This sequence joins TRBV12-3 or TRBV12-4 and TRBJ1-5; D possibly corresponds to TRBD1 (5 bases). This CDR3 region has 13 residues. Trimming pared 10 bases from V and 1 base from J, leaving 11 bases between. CDR3 DNA sequence: TGTGCCACCAGCCGGGACAGCAATCAGCCCCAGCATTTT. Translating gives CATSRDSNQPQHF.

This chain uses TRBV7-8 with TRBJ2-3; 7 positions agree with TRBD2. J lost 2 bases, V lost 5 bases, and 7 bases had no gene match. CDR3 length: 15 residues. Per germline, CDR1 SGHVS and CDR2 FQNEAQ. CDR3 nucleotides: TGTGCCAGCAGCCGAGCGGGAAGGAACACAGATACGCAGTATTTT. Amino acids: CASSRAGRNTDTQYF.

The chain is built from TRBV2 and TRBJ1-5; 9 bases map to TRBD1. The CDR3 length is 16 residues. Trimming cost V 6 bases and J 0 bases; bases outside gene matches: 6. Looked up from germline, CDR1 is SNHLY and CDR2 is FYNNEI. The CDR3 here is CASRMGTGNSNQPQHF. CDR3 bases: TGTGCCAGCAGGATGGGGACAGGGAATAGCAATCAGCCCCAGCATTTT.

This chain connects TRBV27 to TRBJ2-3; D possibly corresponds to TRBD2 (5 bases). This CDR3 contains 14 residues. CDR1 MNHEY and CDR2 SMNVEV come from the germline V gene (reference sequence). V was trimmed by 5 bases and J by 0 bases, leaving 9 bases between them. CDR3 protein: CASSQRTSTDTQYF. CDR3 DNA sequence: TGTGCCAGCAGTCAGCGGACTAGCACAGATACGCAGTATTTT.

This clonotype was seen only a few times. This rearrangement joins TRBV12-3 or TRBV12-4 to TRBJ1-1; TRBD1 is a possible D gene (6 bases). The germline V and J ends were trimmed by 3 bases and 1 base, with 9 bases remaining between them. The CDR3 contains 14 residues. CDR3 amino acids: CASSFVRGNTEAFF. CDR3 in DNA: TGTGCCAGCAGTTTCGTCAGGGGGAACACTGAAGCTTTCTTT.

V is TRBV12-5 and J is TRBJ1-1; D gene ambiguous. The CDR3 covers 16 residues. V lost 4 bases, J lost 2 bases, and 17 bases lay in between. Germline CDR1 reads LGHNT; CDR2 reads FRNRAP. CDR3 DNA sequence: TGTGCTAGTGGTTCTGTGCTGGGTAGGGCTAACACTGAAGCTTTCTTT. Translation gives CASGSVLGRANTEAFF.

This chain joins TRBV20-1 and TRBJ2-1; D is unresolved. CDR3 length: 14 residues. Germline CDR1 reads DFQATT; CDR2 reads SNEGSKA (reference sequence). V gave up 2 bases and J gave up 6 bases, with 14 bases separating them. This CDR3 reads CSARRASMFNEQFF. CDR3 sequence (DNA): TGCAGTGCTAGACGGGCTAGTATGTTCAATGAGCAGTTCTTC.

This rearrangement joins TRBV6-9 to TRBJ2-3, with D unresolved. CDR3 size: 14 residues. V was cut by 5 bases and J by 1 base, with 10 bases left in between. CDR1 and CDR2 from the germline V gene are MNHGY and SVAAGI. CDR3 protein: CASSRTGRTDTQYF. In DNA form, the CDR3 reads TGTGCCAGCAGTCGAACTGGGCGCACAGATACGCAGTATTTT.

There are a few counts of this clonotype. The chain is built from TRBV28 and TRBJ1-2, with 7 bases matching TRBD1. The junction had 7 bases not matched to a gene; V was cut back by 2 bases and J by 4 bases. The CDR3 covers 15 residues. In germline, CDR1 is MDHEN, CDR2 SYDVKM. CDR3 in amino acids: CASSLNRGGGYGYTF. In nucleotides, the CDR3 is TGTGCCAGCAGTTTAAACAGGGGAGGTGGCTATGGCTACACCTTC.

This clonotype was counted ten times or more. The J gene is TRBJ2-7, the V gene TRBV7-2; TRBD1 is a possible D gene (5 bases). This CDR3 is 13 amino acids long. Germline CDR1 and CDR2: SGHTA and FQGNSA. V lost 1 base, J lost 7 bases, and 11 bases lay in between. The CDR3 sequence is CASSLERPGEQYF. In nucleotides, the CDR3 is TGTGCCAGCAGCTTAGAACGACCAGGGGAGCAGTACTTC.

This chain uses TRBV20-1 with TRBJ2-1; D is unclear. Trimming shortened V by 6 bases and J by 4 bases, and 13 bases separated the two germline ends. Germline CDR1 is DFQATT and CDR2 is SNEGSKA (reference sequence). The CDR3 length is 13 residues. CDR3 residues: CSALHIMYNEQFF. The DNA for the CDR3 is TGCAGTGCCTTGCACATAATGTACAATGAGCAGTTCTTC.

There are a few counts of this clonotype. The CDR3 here is CASSQVRDRGTEAFF. The CDR3 nucleotides are TGTGCCAGCAGCCAAGTCCGAGACAGGGGAACTGAAGCTTTCTTT. The chain uses TRBV14 and TRBJ1-1, with 8 nucleotides matching TRBD1. Germline CDR1 and CDR2: SGHDN and FVKESK. V lost 1 base, J lost 5 bases, and 6 bases stayed unmatched. CDR3 length: 15 residues.

This clonotype appeared a few times. The rearrangement joins TRBV7-2 to TRBJ2-7; 7 nucleotides match TRBD2. Unmatched junction bases numbered 6, after V lost 5 bases and J lost 2 bases. The CDR3 has 14 amino acids. Germline V CDR1 and CDR2: SGHTA, FQGNSA. CDR3 region: CASSQQRGPYEQYF. The CDR3 DNA reads as TGTGCCAGCAGCCAACAGCGGGGACCCTACGAGCAGTACTTC. The full variable domain, in which reference TRBV7-2 and TRBJ2-7 provide the parts outside the CDR3, is GAGVSQSPSNKVTEKGKDVELRCDPISGHTALYWYRQSLGQGLEFLIYFQGNSAPDKSGLPSDRFSAERTGGSVSTLTIQRTQQEDSAVYLCASSQQRGPYEQYFGPGTRLTVT.

This clonotype was counted ten times or more. The J gene is TRBJ2-7, the V gene TRBV7-2; TRBD2 might be the D (6 bases). The length of the CDR3 is 13 residues. Germline CDR1 SGHTA, CDR2 FQGNSA. V shed 1 base and J shed 3 bases, with 7 bases lying between them. This CDR3 reads CASSLVAVYEQYF. For the CDR3, the DNA is TGTGCCAGCAGCTTAGTAGCGGTCTACGAGCAGTACTTC.

V usage is TRBV7-2 and J usage is TRBJ2-7; the D gene could be TRBD1 or TRBD2 (5 bases each). Trimming stripped 2 bases from V and 2 bases from J, with 13 bases between. The CDR3 runs to 15 residues. The germline CDR1 and CDR2 sequences are SGHTA and FQGNSA. The CDR3 DNA reads as TGTGCCAGCAGCTTATCCGGGACGAAGGCCTACGAGCAGTACTTC. Residues: CASSLSGTKAYEQYF. The full variable domain, rest sourced from reference TRBV7-2 and TRBJ2-7, is GAGVSQSPSNKVTEKGKDVELRCDPISGHTALYWYRQSLGQGLEFLIYFQGNSAPDKSGLPSDRFSAERTGGSVSTLTIQRTQQEDSAVYLCASSLSGTKAYEQYFGPGTRLTVT.

The rearrangement uses TRBV18 and TRBJ2-5; TRBD1 agrees at 8 bases. Losses at the gene ends were 0 bases for V and 2 bases for J; bases not matched to a gene: 2. Germline CDR1 KGHSH, CDR2 LQKENI. The CDR3 runs 15 residues. The CDR3 loop reads CASSPPGQAQETQYF. CDR3 DNA: TGTGCCAGCTCACCACCGGGACAGGCACAAGAGACCCAGTACTTC.

This clonotype was counted a few times. The chain links TRBV7-8 to TRBJ1-2; no clear D gene. The CDR3 loop spans 15 amino acids. Looked up from germline, CDR1 is SGHVS and CDR2 is FQNEAQ. The ends were cut back, 5 bases at V and 2 bases at J, with 15 bases in the middle. CDR3 residues: CASSEHTGSNYGYTF. CDR3 DNA: TGTGCCAGCAGCGAGCACACCGGATCGAACTATGGCTACACCTTC.